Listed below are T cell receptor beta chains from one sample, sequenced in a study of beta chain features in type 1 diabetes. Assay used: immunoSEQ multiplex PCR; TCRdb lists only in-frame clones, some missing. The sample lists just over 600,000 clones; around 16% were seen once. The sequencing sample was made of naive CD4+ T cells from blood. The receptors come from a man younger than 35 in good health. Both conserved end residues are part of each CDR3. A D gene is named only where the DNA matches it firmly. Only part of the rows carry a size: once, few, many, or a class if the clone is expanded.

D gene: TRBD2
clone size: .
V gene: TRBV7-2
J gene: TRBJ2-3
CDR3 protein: CASTIAGASTDTQYF
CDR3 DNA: TGTGCCAGCACCATAGCGGGGGCAAGCACAGATACGCAGTATTTT

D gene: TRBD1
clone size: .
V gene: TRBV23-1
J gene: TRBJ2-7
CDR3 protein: CASTEGQGSLYEQYF
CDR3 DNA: TGCGCCAGCACCGAGGGACAGGGGTCTCTCTACGAGCAGTACTTC

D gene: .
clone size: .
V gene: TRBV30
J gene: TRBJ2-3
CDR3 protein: CAWSGYPDTQYF
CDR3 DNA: TGTGCCTGGAGTGGTTATCCAGATACGCAGTATTTT

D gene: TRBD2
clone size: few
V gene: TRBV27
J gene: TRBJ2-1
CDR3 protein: CASSPRTSGKNNEQFF
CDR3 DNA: TGTGCCAGCAGTCCTCGGACTAGCGGGAAAAACAATGAGCAGTTCTTC

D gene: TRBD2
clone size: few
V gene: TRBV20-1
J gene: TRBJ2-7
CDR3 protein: CSSGVGSEQYF
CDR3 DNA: TGCAGCAGCGGGGTGGGTAGCGAGCAGTACTTC

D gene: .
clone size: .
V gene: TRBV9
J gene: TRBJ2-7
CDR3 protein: CASSHLPGDSSYEQYF
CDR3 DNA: TGTGCCAGCAGCCACCTGCCGGGTGACAGCTCCTACGAGCAGTACTTC

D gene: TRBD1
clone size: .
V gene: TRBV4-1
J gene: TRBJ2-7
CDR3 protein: CASSQRDRVYEQYF
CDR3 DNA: TGCGCCAGCAGCCAACGGGACAGGGTCTACGAGCAGTACTTC

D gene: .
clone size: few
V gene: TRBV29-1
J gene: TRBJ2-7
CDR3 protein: CSVGSVYEQYF
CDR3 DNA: TGCAGCGTTGGCTCCGTCTACGAGCAGTACTTC

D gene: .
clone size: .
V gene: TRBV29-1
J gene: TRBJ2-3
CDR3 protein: CSVWVGDTQYF
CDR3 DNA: TGCAGCGTTTGGGTCGGGGATACGCAGTATTTT

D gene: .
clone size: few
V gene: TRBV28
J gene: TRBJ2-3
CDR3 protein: CASPPHQWGTDTQYF
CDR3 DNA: TGTGCCAGCCCCCCCCACCAGTGGGGCACAGATACGCAGTATTTT

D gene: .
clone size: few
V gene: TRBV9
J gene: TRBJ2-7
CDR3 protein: CASSPSSGSSYEQYF
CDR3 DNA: TGTGCCAGCAGCCCCTCCTCTGGGAGCTCCTACGAGCAGTACTTC

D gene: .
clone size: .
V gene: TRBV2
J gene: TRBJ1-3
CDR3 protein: CASSGQAGNTIYF
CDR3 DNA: TGTGCCAGCAGTGGACAGGCTGGAAACACCATATATTTT

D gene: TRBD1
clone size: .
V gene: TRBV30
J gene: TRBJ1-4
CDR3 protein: CAWSPDRVGEKLFF
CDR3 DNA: TGTGCCTGGAGTCCCGACAGGGTGGGTGAAAAACTGTTTTTT

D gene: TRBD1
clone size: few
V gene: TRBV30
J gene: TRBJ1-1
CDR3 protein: CAWDRDRGRAFF
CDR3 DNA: TGTGCCTGGGACCGGGACAGGGGGAGGGCTTTCTTT

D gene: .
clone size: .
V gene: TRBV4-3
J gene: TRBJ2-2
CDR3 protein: CASSQDSGNGELFF
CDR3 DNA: TGCGCCAGCAGCCAAGATTCCGGGAACGGGGAGCTGTTTTTT

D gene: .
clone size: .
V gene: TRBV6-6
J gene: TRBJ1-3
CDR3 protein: CASSYVGNSGNTIYF
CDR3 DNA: TGTGCCAGCAGTTACGTGGGTAACAGCGGAAACACCATATATTTT

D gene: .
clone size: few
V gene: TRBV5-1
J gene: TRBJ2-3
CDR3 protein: CASRSDDTQYF
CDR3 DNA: TGCGCCAGCAGAAGTGATGATACGCAGTATTTT

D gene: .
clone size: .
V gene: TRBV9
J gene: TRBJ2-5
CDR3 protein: CASSATDWETQYF
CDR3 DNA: TGTGCCAGCAGCGCGACCGACTGGGAGACCCAGTACTTC

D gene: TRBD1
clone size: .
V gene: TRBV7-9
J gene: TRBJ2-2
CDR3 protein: CASSLGTGLSNTGELFF
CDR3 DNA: TGTGCCAGCAGCCTTGGGACAGGTCTTTCGAACACCGGGGAGCTGTTTTTT

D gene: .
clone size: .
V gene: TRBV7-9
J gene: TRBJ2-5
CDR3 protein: CASSLGGGFGETQYF
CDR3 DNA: TGTGCCAGCAGCCTTGGAGGGGGTTTCGGGGAGACCCAGTACTTC

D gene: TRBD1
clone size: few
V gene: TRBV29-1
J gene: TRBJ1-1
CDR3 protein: CSARTGANTEAFF
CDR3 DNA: TGCAGCGCCAGGACAGGGGCGAACACTGAAGCTTTCTTT

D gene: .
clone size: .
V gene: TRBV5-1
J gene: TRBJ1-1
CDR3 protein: CASSSDSGVAEAFF
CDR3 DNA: TGCGCCAGCAGCTCCGACTCGGGGGTAGCTGAAGCTTTCTTT

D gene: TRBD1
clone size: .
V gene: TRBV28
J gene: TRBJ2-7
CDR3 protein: CASSQWTTGKSYEQYF
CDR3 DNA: TGTGCCAGCAGTCAATGGACGACAGGGAAATCCTACGAGCAGTACTTC

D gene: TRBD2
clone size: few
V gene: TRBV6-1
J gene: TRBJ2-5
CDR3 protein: CASSVPGDSGRRETQYF
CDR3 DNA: TGTGCCAGCAGTGTCCCTGGGGACTCCGGGAGGAGAGAGACCCAGTACTTC

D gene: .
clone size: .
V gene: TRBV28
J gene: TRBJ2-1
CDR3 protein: CASRGSSYNEQFF
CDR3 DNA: TGTGCCAGCCGTGGGTCGTCCTACAATGAGCAGTTCTTC

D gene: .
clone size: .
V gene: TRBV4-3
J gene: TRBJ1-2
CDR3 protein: CASSHAGIGYGYTF
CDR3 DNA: TGCGCCAGCAGCCACGCGGGGATTGGCTATGGCTACACCTTC

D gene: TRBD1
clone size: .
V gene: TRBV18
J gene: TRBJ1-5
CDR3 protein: CASSTGTGGGQPQHF
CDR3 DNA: TGTGCCAGCTCTACCGGGACAGGAGGAGGTCAGCCCCAGCATTTT

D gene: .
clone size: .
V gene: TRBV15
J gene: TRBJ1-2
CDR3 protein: CATSRDQGTLSSFGYTF
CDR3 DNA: TGTGCCACCAGCAGAGATCAGGGGACCCTATCTTCTTTTGGCTACACCTTC

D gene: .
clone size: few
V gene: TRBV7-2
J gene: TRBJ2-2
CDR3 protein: CASTGVLTGELFF
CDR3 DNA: TGTGCCAGCACCGGGGTCCTTACCGGGGAGCTGTTTTTT

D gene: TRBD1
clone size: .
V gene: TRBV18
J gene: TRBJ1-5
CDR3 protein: CASSPLEQGANQPQHF
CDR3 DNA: TGTGCCAGCTCACCGCTTGAGCAGGGGGCTAATCAGCCCCAGCATTTT

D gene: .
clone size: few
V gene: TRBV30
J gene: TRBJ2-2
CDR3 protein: CAWSVQGTGELFF
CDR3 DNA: TGTGCCTGGAGTGTACAGGGAACCGGGGAGCTGTTTTTT

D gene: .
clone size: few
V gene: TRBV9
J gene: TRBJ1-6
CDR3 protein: CASSRRNNSPLHF
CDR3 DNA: TGTGCCAGCAGCCGCAGAAATAATTCACCCCTCCACTTT

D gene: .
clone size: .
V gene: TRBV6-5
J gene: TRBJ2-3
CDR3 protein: CASRGGGRDTQYF
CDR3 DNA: TGTGCCAGCCGAGGGGGGGGTAGAGATACGCAGTATTTT

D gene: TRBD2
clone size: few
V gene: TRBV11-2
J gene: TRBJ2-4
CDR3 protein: CASSLDGGAAKNIQYF
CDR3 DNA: TGTGCCAGCAGCTTAGACGGGGGGGCGGCCAAAAACATTCAGTACTTC

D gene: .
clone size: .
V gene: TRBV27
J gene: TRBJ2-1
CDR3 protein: CASYPRGRDYNEQFF
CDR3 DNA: TGTGCCAGCTACCCCAGGGGACGCGACTACAATGAGCAGTTCTTC

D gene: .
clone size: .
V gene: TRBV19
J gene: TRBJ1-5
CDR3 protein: CASSIGFRAPQHF
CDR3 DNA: TGTGCCAGTAGTATAGGCTTTCGGGCGCCCCAGCATTTT

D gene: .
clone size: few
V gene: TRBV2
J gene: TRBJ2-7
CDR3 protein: CASSETISSYEQYF
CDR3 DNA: TGTGCCAGCAGTGAAACTATCAGCTCCTACGAGCAGTACTTC

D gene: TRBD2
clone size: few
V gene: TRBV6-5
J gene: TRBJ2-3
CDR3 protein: CASSRTSTWADTQYF
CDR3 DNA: TGTGCCAGCAGTCGGACTAGCACGTGGGCAGATACGCAGTATTTT

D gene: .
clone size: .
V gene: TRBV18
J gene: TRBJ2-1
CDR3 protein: CASSPPSEHNEQFF
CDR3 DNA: TGTGCCAGCTCACCACCGTCCGAGCACAATGAGCAGTTCTTC

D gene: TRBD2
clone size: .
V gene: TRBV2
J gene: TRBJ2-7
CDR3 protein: CASSVLAGDVEQYF
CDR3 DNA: TGTGCCAGCAGTGTTCTAGCGGGAGACGTCGAGCAGTACTTC

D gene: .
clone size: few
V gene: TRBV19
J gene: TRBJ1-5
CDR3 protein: CASSINRDQPQHF
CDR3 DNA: TGTGCCAGTAGTATCAACAGGGATCAGCCCCAGCATTTT

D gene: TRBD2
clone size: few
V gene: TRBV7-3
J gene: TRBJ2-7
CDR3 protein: CASSWTSGSAYEQYF
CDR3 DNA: TGTGCCAGCAGCTGGACTAGCGGGAGTGCCTACGAGCAGTACTTC

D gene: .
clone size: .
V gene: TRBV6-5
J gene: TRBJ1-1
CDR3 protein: CASSYKAEAFF
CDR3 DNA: TGTGCCAGCAGTTACAAGGCCGAAGCTTTCTTT

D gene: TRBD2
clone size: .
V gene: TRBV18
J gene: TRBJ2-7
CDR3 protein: CASSPGLAYEQYF
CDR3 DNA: TGTGCCAGCTCACCGGGACTAGCGTACGAGCAGTACTTC

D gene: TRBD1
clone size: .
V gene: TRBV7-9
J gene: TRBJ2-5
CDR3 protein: CASSSGQPQETQYF
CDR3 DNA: TGTGCCAGCAGCTCGGGACAGCCTCAAGAGACCCAGTACTTC

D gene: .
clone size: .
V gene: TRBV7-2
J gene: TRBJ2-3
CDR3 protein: CASSPGRKNTQYF
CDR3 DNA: TGTGCCAGCAGCCCAGGGAGGAAGAATACGCAGTATTTT

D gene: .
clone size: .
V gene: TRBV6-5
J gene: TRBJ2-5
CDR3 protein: CASSYKETQYF
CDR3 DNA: TGTGCCAGCAGTTACAAAGAGACCCAGTACTTC

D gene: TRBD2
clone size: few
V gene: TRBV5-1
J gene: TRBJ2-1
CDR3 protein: CASSPLLARGNEQFF
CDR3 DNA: TGCGCCAGCAGCCCATTACTAGCGCGGGGCAATGAGCAGTTCTTC